This entry features one T cell receptor beta chain sequence. This clone has only a few counts. Its antigen remains undetermined. Per-base qualities were not stored, and no clone one base away is much larger. The cohort comprised 710 or so healthy bone marrow donors. All cohort members were sampled while nominally healthy, although unrecorded immune exposures were likely present. The donor tested CMV seropositive, placing the donor among the roughly 300 seropositive members of the cohort. A peripheral blood sample was provided by each donor, and peripheral blood mononuclear cells were used for TCR beta sequencing. Genomic DNA was extracted from the blood cell samples with the Qiagen DNeasy Blood Extraction Kit. This entry belongs to a study of cytomegalovirus exposure and HLA in healthy donors (dated by TCRdb to about 2017). Some background on the complete study: According to an earlier analysis of a few hundred of the donors, 150 million to 200 million T cells yielded roughly 110 million unique TCR beta sequences and 276 Gb of sequence data. All discovery cohort repertoires had been generated on a single sequencing platform. Typing coverage varied by locus: roughly 629-630 donors for A, B, C, DRB1 and DQB1; more than 500 for DQA1; around 610 for DPA1; roughly 470 for DPB1. The study profiled the T cell repertoires of hundreds of subjects by immunosequencing and related them to cytomegalovirus serostatus. A handful of DR-DQ haplotypes were treated as single units for association and clustering because of strong linkage in the cohort. Alongside the repertoire data, information on donor age, sex, ethnicity and CMV serostatus was compiled. An earlier analysis of some 500 of the donors applied high-throughput TCR beta sequencing to assess whether each TCR beta V gene segment acted as functional or pseudogenic. A later genetic analysis used genome-wide SNP genotypes for about 60% of the roughly 700 donors, treating that subset as a discovery cohort. In the later analysis, no new phenotypic data were used to find candidate immune exposures; instead, reliance was placed on TCR beta sequences and their occurrence across donors. HLA typing included class I and class II loci at four-digit resolution. In addition to the first cohort of 666 subjects, a separate validation cohort of some 120 different subjects was used. An early release that covered about 600 HLA-typed donors contained approximately 300 gigabases of sequencing data and tens of millions of unique TCR sequences. Among about 390 genotyped donors of the cohort, an average of roughly 240,000 unique TCR beta nucleotide sequences were sequenced per donor, roughly 18% of them non-productive. The study combined high-throughput TCR immunosequencing, statistical association of individual TCRs with disease status, and machine learning to predict cytomegalovirus infection status. A later analysis re-analyzed previously published TCR beta repertoires from roughly 630 donors and added high-resolution HLA genotyping to study TCR occurrence patterns. Of the 350 to 450 genotyped donors, less than 90% were placed in the genetic ancestry cluster associated with self-reported Caucasian donors. The study was designed to test whether signatures of past pathogen exposure could be identified by cataloging public T cell receptors. Summary of the overall study and its limitations: In a later analysis, several top co-occurrence clusters were reported to appear linked to parvovirus B19, influenza, CMV and Epstein-Barr virus. According to a later genetic analysis, donors in an Asian-associated ancestry cluster had fewer N-insertions in productive TCRs than the roughly 670-donor mean. A later analysis found that most CMV-associated TCR beta chains appeared HLA-restricted, with HLA associations seemingly driven largely by CMV exposure. A further reported finding was that TCR beta sequences accurately predicted the HLA-A and HLA-B alleles for most subjects in the first cohort. When HLA alleles, especially DR and DQ, strongly co-occurred, attributing TCR associations to individual alleles was difficult. Correlated functional status among segregating V segments might reflect linkage disequilibrium, but an unknown experimental factor could not be ruled out. A later analysis found that TCR association rates varied across HLA loci, with DRB1 alleles showing the most associated TCRs and HLA-C alleles the fewest. V-gene and J-gene trimming of TCR beta chains was associated with a missense DCLRE1C variant in a later genetic analysis, and the association was replicated in an independent cohort. Most TCR sequences were seen in very few donors, while some public TCRs were found in many individuals. The classifier was reported to diagnose cytomegalovirus status with high specificity and sensitivity in both the original cohort and the validation cohort. In this cohort, only TCR beta chains were sequenced, and detectable features were limited by the absence of alpha or paired-chain data. Because some donors lacked HLA typing at each locus, the association tests relied only on the typed subset. A later analysis associated about 16,000 TCR beta sequences with specific HLA alleles at a false discovery rate of 0.05. In an earlier analysis of approximately 600 of the donors, most TCR beta V segments were observed in productive rearrangements about 87% or about 30% of the time, broadly matching IMGT annotations. The sequencing pipeline was judged likely to have produced a cluster of highly shared sequence variants as a technical artifact. Because counts were too low, roughly 17 rarely observed V segments, including chromosome 9 orphons, were left out of the earlier analysis of about 500 of the donors. In vitro tests confirmed that a few of the cytomegalovirus-associated TCR beta chains recognize cytomegalovirus antigens. CMV serostatus was the only immune exposure information available for the cohort. The authors suggested that the approach could potentially be generalized to other disease states and immunological phenotypes. The study listed 150 to 200 TCR beta chains as associated with cytomegalovirus. A later analysis found that HLA-associated TCR beta chains were more clonally expanded and had lower generation probabilities than equally common non-associated chains. Some IMGT-functional V segments, including TRBV6-2 and TRBV6-3, could not be told apart with the 87-base-pair reads, so those segments were excluded. Sequencing depth was assumed to be roughly uniform across donors in the presence/absence analyses, though that assumption may not hold.

The method was the immunoSEQ multiplex PCR assay. For the multiplex PCR, a mixture combining 60 forward primers for TCR Vbeta segments and 13 reverse primers for TCR Jbeta segments was used. The CDR3 region of rearranged TCR beta genes was amplified from genomic DNA by a multiplex PCR assay. The amplified TCR beta libraries were sequenced on the Illumina HiSeq System as 87-base-pair reads. Regarding the original processing steps: A later analysis counted about 80 million unique TCR beta chains across the 550 to 800 repertoires, and roughly 9.9 million of these chains were shared by at least two donors. To remove PCR and sequencing errors, raw reads were error-corrected and collapsed into unique sequences using a nearest-neighbor algorithm that merged closely related sequences. To assign V, D and J gene segments, CDR3 sequences were aligned to IMGT reference sequences. Each retained sequence needed at least a six-nucleotide match to both a V gene segment and a J gene segment. A rearrangement counted as productive if the CDR3 had no stop codons and remained in frame with V and J, and every other rearrangement counted as non-productive. CDR3 was defined by IMGT convention, running from the second conserved V-encoded cysteine to the conserved J-encoded phenylalanine. The earlier analysis of 500 to 650 of the donors excluded any sequence lacking an unambiguous match to a single V gene segment. An earlier analysis of several hundred of the donors classified V segments as functional when productive rearrangements were above 56.7% and as segregating when the standard deviation between donors was above 5%. A statistical classification framework was developed to diagnose cytomegalovirus status using the catalog of TCR beta chain sequences. In a later analysis, TCR nucleotide sequences were compared against IMGT/GENE-DB human TR gene sequences so that V and J genes could be assigned. A later analysis assigned CDR3 sequences and most-parsimonious VDJ recombination scenarios with the TCRdist pipeline. A later analysis defined each TCR beta chain by its CDR3 amino acid sequence plus V-gene family, and excluded reads lacking a unique V-gene family. To address suspected cross-contamination and a sequencing artifact, a later analysis removed around 590 highly shared, low-generation-probability nucleotide sequences. In a later analysis, a clonal expansion index was calculated for each public chain from normalized within-repertoire ranks of inferred template counts. A later analysis computed generation probabilities with a VDJ recombination model fitted to out-of-frame rearrangements, and checked the results against IGoR. A later analysis scored TCR-TCR, TCR-HLA and TCR-CMV co-occurrence with hypergeometric tests, applying a repertoire-size bias correction to TCR pairs. In a later analysis, false discovery rates were estimated by permuting HLA or CMV assignments 20 times. A later analysis grouped co-occurring TCRs with DBSCAN, adding TCRdist sequence similarity when clustering within HLA-allele-positive subsets. For co-occurrence clustering, repertoires with fewer than 30,000 or more than 120,000 public chains were excluded, along with roughly 5 repertoires with anomalous nucleotide sharing. As stored in TCRdb, this immuneACCESS dataset retains in-frame rearrangements with V and J assigned. A fraction of the clones does not appear; measured against another copy, unresolved V genes explain less than half of the discrepancy, and the remainder lacks a known reason. That table gives V, J and clone size, and the DNA gave D and trimming. The sample includes under 150,000 clones, with approximately 79% observed a single time. The ten largest clones capture around 7.1% of the sample.

A distance of 11 bases separates the germline ends of V and J, which lose 0 bases and 5 bases respectively. Measured from the cysteine to the phenylalanine, the CDR3 is 14 residues long. The entry retains the CDR3 DNA only, 42 bases that are in frame from base 1. The germline V gene (reference sequence) specifies MNHEY as CDR1 and SMNVEV as CDR2. The sequenced sample consisted of PBMCs. This clonotype originated in a middle-aged woman in good health and CMV-seropositive. The V gene is TRBV27 and the J gene is TRBJ2-7; perhaps TRBD2 is the D gene, with 5 bases matching. The CDR3: CASSLSGNQHEQYF. The nucleotides read TGTGCCAGCAGTTTATCCGGGAATCAACACGAGCAGTACTTC.